This T cell receptor (beta chain) was identified during a study of CD8+CD57+ T cells in acquired aplastic anemia. Study-wide results and limits: The study identified twenty-nine CD8+ CDR3 sequences shared by patients and controls.

Germline V lookup: CDR1 DFQATT, CDR2 SNEGSKA (reference sequence). This CDR3 has 15 residues. It was genomic DNA that served as the template for profiling TCR beta VDJ and CDR3. MiXCR, run by TCRdb on the reads, gives a single entry per CDR3 protein. The table lists about 110,000 distinct CDR3 sequences, roughly 51% of them singletons, with under 35% in the top ten. This clonotype was seen more than once but under ten times. Its target is not known. This may stem from a read error, because a much larger clone lies one nucleotide away. Sequencing was carried out using sorted CD4+, CD8+, or CD8+CD57+ T cells (not recorded which) from PBMCs. The genes are TRBV20-1 and TRBJ2-3, with 10 bases lining up with TRBD1. The TCR sequence derives from a human donor in good health, serving as a control. The CDR3 here is CGVRGTGVNTDTQYF. CDR3 sequence (DNA): TGCGGTGTTCGCGGGACAGGGGTGAACACAGATACGCAGTATTTT.